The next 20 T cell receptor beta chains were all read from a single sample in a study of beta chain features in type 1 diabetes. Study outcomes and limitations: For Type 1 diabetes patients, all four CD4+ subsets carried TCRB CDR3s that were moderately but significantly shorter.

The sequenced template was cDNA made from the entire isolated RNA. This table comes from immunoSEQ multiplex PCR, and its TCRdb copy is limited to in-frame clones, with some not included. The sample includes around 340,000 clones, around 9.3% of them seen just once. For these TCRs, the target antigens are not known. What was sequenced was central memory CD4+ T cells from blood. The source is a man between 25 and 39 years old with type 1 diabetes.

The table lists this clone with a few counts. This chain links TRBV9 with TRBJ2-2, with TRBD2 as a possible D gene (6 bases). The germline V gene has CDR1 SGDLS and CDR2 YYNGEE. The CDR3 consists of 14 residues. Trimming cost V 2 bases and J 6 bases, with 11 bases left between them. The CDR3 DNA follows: TGTGCCAGCAGCGTCTCTGGGAGGTCCGGGGAGCTGTTTTTT. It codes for CASSVSGRSGELFF.

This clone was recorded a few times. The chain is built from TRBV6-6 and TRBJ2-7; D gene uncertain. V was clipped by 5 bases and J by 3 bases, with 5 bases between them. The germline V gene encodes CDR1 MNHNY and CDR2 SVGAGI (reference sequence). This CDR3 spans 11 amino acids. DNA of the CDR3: TGTGCCAGCAGTAAGAACTACGAGCAGTACTTC. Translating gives CASSKNYEQYF.

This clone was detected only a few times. The CDR3 DNA reads TGTGCTAGTGGTTTGGGGGCGCCCAGGACTGAAGCTTTCTTT. Its protein product is CASGLGAPRTEAFF. The V call is TRBV12-5, the J call TRBJ1-1; D ambiguous. Germline V gene sequence: CDR1 LGHNT, CDR2 FRNRAP. With 1 base removed from V and 5 bases from J, the gap between germline ends came to 11 bases. The CDR3 spans 14 residues. Variable domain in full (rest from reference TRBV12-5 and TRBJ1-1): DARVTQTPRHKVTEMGQEVTMRCQPILGHNTVFWYRQTMMQGLELLAYFRNRAPLDDSGMPKDRFSAEMPDATLATLKIQPSEPRDSAVYFCASGLGAPRTEAFFGQGTRLTVV.

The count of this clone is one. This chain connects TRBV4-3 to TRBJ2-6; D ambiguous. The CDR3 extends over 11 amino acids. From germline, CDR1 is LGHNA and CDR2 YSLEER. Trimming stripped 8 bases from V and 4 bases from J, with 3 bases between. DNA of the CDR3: TGCGCCAGCGCAGGGGCCAACGTCCTGACTTTC. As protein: CASAGANVLTF.

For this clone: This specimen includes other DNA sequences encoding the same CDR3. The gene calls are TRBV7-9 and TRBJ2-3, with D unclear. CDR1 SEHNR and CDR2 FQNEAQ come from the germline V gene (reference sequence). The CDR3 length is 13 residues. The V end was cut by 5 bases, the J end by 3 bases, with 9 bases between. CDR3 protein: CASSLEGTDTQYF. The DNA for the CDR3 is TGTGCCAGCAGCCTCGAAGGGACAGATACGCAGTATTTT.

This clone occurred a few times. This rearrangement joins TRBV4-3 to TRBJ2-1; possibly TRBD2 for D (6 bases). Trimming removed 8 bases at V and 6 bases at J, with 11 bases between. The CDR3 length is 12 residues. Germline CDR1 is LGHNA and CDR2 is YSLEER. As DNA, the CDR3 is TGCGCCAGCCAGGGAGGTCTCAATGAGCAGTTCTTC. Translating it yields CASQGGLNEQFF.

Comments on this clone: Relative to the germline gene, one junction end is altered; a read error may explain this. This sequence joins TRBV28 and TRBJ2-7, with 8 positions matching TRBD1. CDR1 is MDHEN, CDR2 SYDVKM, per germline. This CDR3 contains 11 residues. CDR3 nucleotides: TGTGCCAGCAGTTCCACGGGACAGGAGTCTTTC. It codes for CASSSTGQESF. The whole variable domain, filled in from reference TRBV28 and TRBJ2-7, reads DVKVTQSSRYLVKRTGEKVFLECVQDMDHENMFWYRQDPGLGLRLIYFSYDVKMKEKGDIPEGYSVSREKKERFSLILESASTNQTSMYLCASSSTGQESFGPGTRLTVT.

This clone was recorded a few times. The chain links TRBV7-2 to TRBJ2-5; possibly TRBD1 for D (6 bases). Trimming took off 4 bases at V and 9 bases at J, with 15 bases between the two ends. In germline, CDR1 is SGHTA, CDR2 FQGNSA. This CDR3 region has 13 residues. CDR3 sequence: CASSSSPGQPQYF. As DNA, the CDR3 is TGTGCCAGCAGCTCCTCACCGGGACAACCCCAGTACTTC.

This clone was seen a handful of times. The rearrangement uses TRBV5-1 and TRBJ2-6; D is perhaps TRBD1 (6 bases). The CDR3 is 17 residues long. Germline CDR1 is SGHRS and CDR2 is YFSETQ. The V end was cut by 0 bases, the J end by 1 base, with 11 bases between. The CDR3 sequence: CASSLGLQGSGANVLTF. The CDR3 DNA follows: TGCGCCAGCAGCTTGGGATTACAGGGATCTGGGGCCAACGTCCTGACTTTC.

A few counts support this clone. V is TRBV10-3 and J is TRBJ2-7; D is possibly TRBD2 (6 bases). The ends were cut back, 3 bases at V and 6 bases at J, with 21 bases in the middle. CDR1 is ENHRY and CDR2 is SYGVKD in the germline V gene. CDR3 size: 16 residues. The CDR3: CAISDVEGGGLSEQYF. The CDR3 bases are TGTGCCATCAGTGATGTGGAAGGAGGAGGACTAAGCGAGCAGTACTTC.

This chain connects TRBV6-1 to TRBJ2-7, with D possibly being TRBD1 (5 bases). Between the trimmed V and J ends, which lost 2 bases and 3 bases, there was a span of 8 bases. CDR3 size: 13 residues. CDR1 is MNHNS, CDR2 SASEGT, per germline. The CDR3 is CASSEQGGYEQYF. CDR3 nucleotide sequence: TGTGCCAGCAGTGAACAGGGCGGCTACGAGCAGTACTTC.

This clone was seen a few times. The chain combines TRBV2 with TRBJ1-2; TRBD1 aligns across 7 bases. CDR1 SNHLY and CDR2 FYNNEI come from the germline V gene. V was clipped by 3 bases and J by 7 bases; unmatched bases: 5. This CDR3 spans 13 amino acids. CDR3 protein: CASSDRGGGGYTF. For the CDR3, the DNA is TGTGCCAGCAGTGACAGGGGGGGCGGTGGCTACACCTTC.

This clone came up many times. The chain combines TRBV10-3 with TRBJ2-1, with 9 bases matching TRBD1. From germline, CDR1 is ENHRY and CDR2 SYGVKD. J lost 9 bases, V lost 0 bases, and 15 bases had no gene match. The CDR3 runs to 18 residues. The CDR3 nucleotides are TGTGCCATCAGTGAGTCAAACGGAGGGGACAGGGTCTATGGTGAGCAGTTCTTC. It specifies CAISESNGGDRVYGEQFF.

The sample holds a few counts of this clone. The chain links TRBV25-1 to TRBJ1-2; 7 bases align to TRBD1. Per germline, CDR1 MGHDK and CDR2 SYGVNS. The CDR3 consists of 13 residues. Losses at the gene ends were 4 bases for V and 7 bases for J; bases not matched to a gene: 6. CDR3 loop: CASSGVGQPGYTF. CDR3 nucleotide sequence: TGTGCCAGCAGTGGGGTGGGACAGCCTGGCTACACCTTC.

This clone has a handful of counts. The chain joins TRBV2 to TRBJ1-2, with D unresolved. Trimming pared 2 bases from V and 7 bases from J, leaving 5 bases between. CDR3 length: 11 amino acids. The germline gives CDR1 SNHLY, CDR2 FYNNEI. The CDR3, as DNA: TGTGCCAGCAGTGAACGGGCTGGCTACACCTTC. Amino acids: CASSERAGYTF.

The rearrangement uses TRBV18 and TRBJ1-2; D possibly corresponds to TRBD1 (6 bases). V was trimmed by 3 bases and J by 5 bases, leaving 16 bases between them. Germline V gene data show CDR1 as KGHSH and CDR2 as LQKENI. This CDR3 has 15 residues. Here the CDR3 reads CASSPGSDRIYGYTF. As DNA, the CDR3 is TGTGCCAGCTCACCGGGATCGGACAGAATTTATGGCTACACCTTC. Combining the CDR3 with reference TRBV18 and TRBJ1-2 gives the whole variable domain NAGVMQNPRHLVRRRGQEARLRCSPMKGHSHVYWYRQLPEEGLKFMVYLQKENIIDESGMPKERFSAEFPKEGPSILRIQQVVRGDSAAYFCASSPGSDRIYGYTFGSGTRLTVV.

CDR3 sequence: CAWTGNTDTQYF. CDR3 nucleotide sequence: TGTGCCTGGACAGGGAACACAGATACGCAGTATTTT. The chain joins TRBV30 to TRBJ2-3; D may be TRBD1 (5 bases). Trimming pared 4 bases from V and 2 bases from J, leaving 7 bases between. There are 12 residues in the CDR3. CDR1 GTSNPN and CDR2 SVGIG come from the germline V gene (reference sequence).

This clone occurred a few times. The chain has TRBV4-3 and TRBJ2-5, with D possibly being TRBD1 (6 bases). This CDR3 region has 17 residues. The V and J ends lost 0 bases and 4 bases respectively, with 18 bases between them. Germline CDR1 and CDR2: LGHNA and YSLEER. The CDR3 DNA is TGCGCCAGCAGCCAAGATTTGGCAGGGGTGATCGGAGAGACCCAGTACTTC. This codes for CASSQDLAGVIGETQYF.

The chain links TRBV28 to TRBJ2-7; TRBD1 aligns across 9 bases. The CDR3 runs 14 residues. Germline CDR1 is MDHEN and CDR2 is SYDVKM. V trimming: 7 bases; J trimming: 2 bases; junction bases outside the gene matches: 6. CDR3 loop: CASTGTGSTYEQYF. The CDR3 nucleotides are TGTGCCAGCACAGGGACAGGGTCGACCTACGAGCAGTACTTC.

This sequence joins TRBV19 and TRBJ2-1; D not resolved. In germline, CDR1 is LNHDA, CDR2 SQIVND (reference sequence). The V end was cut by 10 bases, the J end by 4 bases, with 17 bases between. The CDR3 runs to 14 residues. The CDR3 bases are TGTGCCACTCGCTCGCTTGGGGTTTACAATGAGCAGTTCTTC. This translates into CATRSLGVYNEQFF. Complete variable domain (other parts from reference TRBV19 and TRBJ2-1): DGGITQSPKYLFRKEGQNVTLSCEQNLNHDAMYWYRQDPGQGLRLIYYSQIVNDFQKGDIAEGYSVSREKKESFPLTVTSAQKNPTAFYLCATRSLGVYNEQFFGPGTRLTVL.